This T cell receptor beta chain comes out of a study of blood T cell repertoires in COVID-19. Study in general: COVID-19 samples, acute and convalescent, were from the United States, Italy and Spain. Sample material is recorded as cDNA or gDNA derived from T cells, B-cell-depleted T cells, or PBMCs.

Between the trimmed V and J ends, which lost 5 bases and 5 bases, there was a span of 12 bases. The CDR3 loop spans 13 amino acids. The germline V gene encodes CDR1 MNHNY and CDR2 SVGAGI (reference sequence). Original data processing: Quantification of nucleated cells was approximated via reference gene primer amplification. Data came from immunoSEQ multiplex PCR; TCRdb stores just in-frame clones and leaves some out. V and J calls and clone size are those listed in that table; D and trimming were worked out from the DNA. The table records tens of thousands of clones, approximately 90% of them present only once.

Sample: peripheral blood. The TCR was taken from a woman of 80 years or more with active COVID-19. V is TRBV6-6 and J is TRBJ1-2; D might be TRBD1 (6 bases). CDR3 region: CASSGGQLYGYTF. The CDR3, as DNA: TGTGCCAGCAGTGGAGGACAGCTATATGGCTACACCTTC.